The clone carrying this TCR beta chain was observed a handful of times. Only in-frame clones appear in the TCRdb table, and some are missing; sequencing was by immunoSEQ multiplex PCR. The profile shows roughly 320,000 clones, 86% of them singletons. This sample was taken from a study of Ad26.COV2.S vaccination and SARS-CoV-2 variants. Treatment of the sample: 15 to 20 received Ad26.COV2.S at low or high dose, single or two shots; 5 received placebo; per-sample allocation not given. All samples were drawn on day 63, counting from the first vaccine or placebo injection. This receptor was obtained from a person between 18 and 59 years old who received the Ad26.COV2.S COVID-19 vaccine or a placebo. This material consisted of peripheral blood, taken in a trial of Ad26.COV2.S vaccine versus placebo.

CDR3 coding DNA: TGTGCCAGCAGCTGGTCTACGCCCGAGCAGTACTTC. Translated: CASSWSTPEQYF. This chain links TRBV7-2 with TRBJ2-7; D not resolved. In germline, CDR1 is SGHTA, CDR2 FQGNSA. CDR3 length equals 12 residues. With 4 bases removed from V and 6 bases from J, the gap between germline ends came to 10 bases.